The sequence of this T cell receptor beta chain was determined in a study of tumor and adjacent non-tumor tissue in lung cancer. A modified ARM-PCR protocol with three rounds of nested PCR amplified TCRbeta. TCRdb independently ran MiXCR on the multiplex PCR reads; one entry per CDR3 protein. The sample contains over 110,000 distinct CDR3 sequences, 60% to 70% of which appear only once. The template was RNA from unsorted bulk tissue. The V segment lost 9 bases and the J segment 6 bases; nucleotides outside the gene matches: 14. Germline CDR1 and CDR2: MNHEY and SVGAGI. The CDR3 totals 16 residues. What was sequenced was lung tumor tissue. The receptor was isolated from a man aged 55 to 70 with small cell lung cancer. This chain joins TRBV6-5 and TRBJ1-4, with 9 bases aligning to TRBD1. The CDR3 region has the DNA TGTGCCAGAAGTACGCCAGGACAGGGGTTCGATGAAAAACTGTTTTTT. Amino acid sequence: CARSTPGQGFDEKLFF.